This passage covers 8 T cell receptor beta chains from one sample sequenced in a study of CXCR3-negative and CXCR3-positive naive CD8 T cells. UMI-labeled TRB cDNA libraries were prepared by 5' RACE. After re-calling the 5' RACE reads, TCRdb lists one entry per CDR3 protein, DNA absent. This sample lists tens of thousands of distinct CDR3 sequences; its ten largest clones have roughly 4%. The sample comprised naive CXCR3- CD8+ T cells from blood. Documented subset: CD45RO-CCR7+CD27+CD95- naive CD8+ T cells lacking CXCR3 (TNR3-). These receptors all stem from a human donor in good health. Some clones in this sample may be carry-over from other donors' samples.

The chain has TRBV6-5 and TRBJ1-1; absent DNA, TCRdb's TRBD1 call cannot be checked. Germline CDR1 and CDR2: MNHEY and SVGAGI. This CDR3 has 12 residues. CDR3 in amino acids: CASRQGSTEAFF.

This clonotype ranks as medium-sized in terms of frequency. The chain is built from TRBV28 and TRBJ2-7. Germline loops: CDR1 MDHEN, CDR2 SYDVKM. This CDR3 spans 13 amino acids. The CDR3 protein is CASRQPMTYEQYF.

The chain joins TRBV9 to TRBJ2-7; TCRdb gives TRBD1 as the D gene, but with no DNA this cannot be confirmed. Germline V gene lookup returns CDR1 SGDLS and CDR2 YYNGEE. The CDR3 contains 14 residues. CDR3 protein: CASSVGYRGDEQYF.

This chain joins TRBV4-3 and TRBJ1-1. The germline V gene encodes CDR1 LGHNA and CDR2 YSLEER. The CDR3 loop spans 15 amino acids. The CDR3 is CASSQGTGVNTEAFF.

V gene TRBV6-2 or TRBV6-3 combines with J gene TRBJ2-7; there is no DNA to check the TCRdb D call of TRBD2. CDR3 length equals 14 residues. Germline CDR1 reads MNHEY; CDR2 reads SVGEGT. CDR3 protein: CASSYVLSPYEQYF.

The V gene is TRBV20-1, the J gene TRBJ2-1; TCRdb designates TRBD1, a call that cannot be tested without DNA. Germline CDR1 is DFQATT and CDR2 is SNEGSKA (reference sequence). The CDR3 has 12 residues. CDR3 in amino acids: CSARRGYNEQFF.

The rearrangement links TRBV7-9 to TRBJ1-2; TCRdb selects TRBD1, and the lack of DNA leaves this call unchecked. The CDR3 contains 16 residues. The germline CDR1 and CDR2 sequences are SEHNR and FQNEAQ (reference sequence). The CDR3 loop is CASSSVEGQGFYGYTF. The full variable domain, rest sourced from reference TRBV7-9 and TRBJ1-2, is DTGVSQNPRHKITKRGQNVTFRCDPISEHNRLYWYRQTLGQGPEFLTYFQNEAQLEKSRLLSDRFSAERPKGSFSTLEIQRTEQGDSAMYLCASSSVEGQGFYGYTFGSGTRLTVV.

The genes are TRBV7-6 and TRBJ2-7; TCRdb's D gene call, TRBD1, goes unchecked for lack of DNA. CDR1 and CDR2 (germline): SGHVS, FNYEAQ. The CDR3 has 16 residues. CDR3 loop: CASSLRQAGGDYEQYF.